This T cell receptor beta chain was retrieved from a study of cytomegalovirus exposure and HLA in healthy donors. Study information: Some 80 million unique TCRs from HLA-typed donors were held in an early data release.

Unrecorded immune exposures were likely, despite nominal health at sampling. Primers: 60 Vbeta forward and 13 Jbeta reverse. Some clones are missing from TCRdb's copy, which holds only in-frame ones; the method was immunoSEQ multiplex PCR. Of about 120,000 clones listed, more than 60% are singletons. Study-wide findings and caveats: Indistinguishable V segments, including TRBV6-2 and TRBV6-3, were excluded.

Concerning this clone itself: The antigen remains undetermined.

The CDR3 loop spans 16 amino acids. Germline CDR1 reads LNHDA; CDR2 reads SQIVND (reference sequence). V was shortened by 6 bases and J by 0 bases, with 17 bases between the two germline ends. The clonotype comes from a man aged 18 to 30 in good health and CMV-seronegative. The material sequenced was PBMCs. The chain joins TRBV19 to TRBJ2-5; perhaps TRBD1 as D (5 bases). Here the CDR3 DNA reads TGTGCCAGTAGCTTCTCGCGCCGGACACACCAAGAGACCCAGTACTTC. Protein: CASSFSRRTHQETQYF.